Reported below is one T cell receptor (beta chain). This entry is derived from a study of shared clonotypes between healthy human individuals. CDR3 length: 12 residues. Germline CDR1 and CDR2: SGHDT and YYEEEE. The germline V and J ends were trimmed by 5 bases and 3 bases, with 8 bases remaining between them. Repertoires were generated with immunoSEQ multiplex PCR, while TCRdb's copy carries only in-frame clones and drops some. This sample has around 1.5 million clones, with around 98% found just once. The specimen was naive CD4+ T cells sorted from blood. Subset meaning: CD45RA+ positively selected. The clonotype was recovered from a young man in good health. This chain uses TRBV5-6 with TRBJ1-2; possible D gene TRBD1, 6 bases. The CDR3 is CASRTGHYGYTF. CDR3 sequence (DNA): TGTGCCAGCAGAACAGGGCACTATGGCTACACCTTC.